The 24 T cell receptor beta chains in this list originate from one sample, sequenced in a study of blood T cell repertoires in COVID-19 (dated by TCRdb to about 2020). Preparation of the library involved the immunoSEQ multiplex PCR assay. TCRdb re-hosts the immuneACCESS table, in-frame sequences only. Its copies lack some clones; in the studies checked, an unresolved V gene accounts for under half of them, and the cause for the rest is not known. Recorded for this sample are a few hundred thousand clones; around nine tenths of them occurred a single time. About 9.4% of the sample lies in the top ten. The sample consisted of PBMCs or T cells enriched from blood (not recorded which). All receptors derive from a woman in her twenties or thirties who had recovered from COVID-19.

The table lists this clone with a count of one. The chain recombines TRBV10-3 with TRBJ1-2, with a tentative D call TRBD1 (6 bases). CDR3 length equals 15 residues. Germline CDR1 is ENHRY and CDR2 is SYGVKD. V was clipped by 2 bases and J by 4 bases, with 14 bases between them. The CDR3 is CAISETLQGGYGYTF. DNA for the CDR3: TGTGCCATCAGTGAGACCTTACAGGGTGGCTATGGCTACACCTTC.

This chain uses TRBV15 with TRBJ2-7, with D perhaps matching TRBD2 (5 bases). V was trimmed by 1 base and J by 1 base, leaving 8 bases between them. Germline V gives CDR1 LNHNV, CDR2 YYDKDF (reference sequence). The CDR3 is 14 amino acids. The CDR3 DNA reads TGTGCCACCAGCAGAGGAAGGACTTCCTACGAGCAGTACTTC. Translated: CATSRGRTSYEQYF.

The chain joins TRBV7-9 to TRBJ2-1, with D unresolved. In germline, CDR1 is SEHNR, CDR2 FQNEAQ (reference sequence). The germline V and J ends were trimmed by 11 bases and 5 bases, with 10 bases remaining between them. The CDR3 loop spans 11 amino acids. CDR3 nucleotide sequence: TGTGCCCAATCCCGGGACAATGAGCAGTTCTTC. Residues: CAQSRDNEQFF. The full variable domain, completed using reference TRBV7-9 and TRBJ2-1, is DTGVSQNPRHKITKRGQNVTFRCDPISEHNRLYWYRQTLGQGPEFLTYFQNEAQLEKSRLLSDRFSAERPKGSFSTLEIQRTEQGDSAMYLCAQSRDNEQFFGPGTRLTVL.

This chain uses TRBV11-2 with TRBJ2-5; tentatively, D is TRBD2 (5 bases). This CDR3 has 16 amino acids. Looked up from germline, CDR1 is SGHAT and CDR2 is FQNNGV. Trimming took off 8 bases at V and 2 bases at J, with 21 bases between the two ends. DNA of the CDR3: TGTGCCAGCGCCCCGGCGGTAGCGTCTCTTCAAGAGACCCAGTACTTC. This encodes CASAPAVASLQETQYF.

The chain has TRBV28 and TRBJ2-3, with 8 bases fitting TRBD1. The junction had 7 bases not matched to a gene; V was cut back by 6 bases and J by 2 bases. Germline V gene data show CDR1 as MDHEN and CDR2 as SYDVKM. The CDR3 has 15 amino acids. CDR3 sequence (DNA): TGTGCCAGCAGCCGCACAGGGGGTTACACAGATACGCAGTATTTT. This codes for CASSRTGGYTDTQYF.

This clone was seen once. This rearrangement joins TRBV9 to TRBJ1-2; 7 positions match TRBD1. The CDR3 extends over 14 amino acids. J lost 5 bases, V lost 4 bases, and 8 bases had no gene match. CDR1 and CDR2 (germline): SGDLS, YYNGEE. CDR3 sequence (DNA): TGTGCCAGCAGCCTTTTAGGGACAGCTTATGGCTACACCTTC. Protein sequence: CASSLLGTAYGYTF.

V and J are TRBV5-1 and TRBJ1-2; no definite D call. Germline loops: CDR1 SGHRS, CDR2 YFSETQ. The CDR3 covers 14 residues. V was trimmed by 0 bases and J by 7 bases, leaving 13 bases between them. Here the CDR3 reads CASSLGAGYGGYTF. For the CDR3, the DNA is TGCGCCAGCAGCTTGGGTGCCGGGTACGGTGGCTACACCTTC.

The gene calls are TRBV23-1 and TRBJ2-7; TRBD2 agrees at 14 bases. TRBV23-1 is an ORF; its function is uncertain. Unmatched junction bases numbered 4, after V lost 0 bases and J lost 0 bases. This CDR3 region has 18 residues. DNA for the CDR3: TGCGCCAGCAGTCAATCGACTAGCGGGAGGGCCTACTCCTACGAGCAGTACTTC. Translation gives CASSQSTSGRAYSYEQYF.

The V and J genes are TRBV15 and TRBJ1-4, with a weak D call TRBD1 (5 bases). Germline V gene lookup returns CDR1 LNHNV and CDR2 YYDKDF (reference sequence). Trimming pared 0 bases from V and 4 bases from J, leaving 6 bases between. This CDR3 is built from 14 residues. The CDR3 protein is CATSREQGNEKLFF. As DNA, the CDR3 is TGTGCCACCAGCAGAGAGCAGGGTAATGAAAAACTGTTTTTT.

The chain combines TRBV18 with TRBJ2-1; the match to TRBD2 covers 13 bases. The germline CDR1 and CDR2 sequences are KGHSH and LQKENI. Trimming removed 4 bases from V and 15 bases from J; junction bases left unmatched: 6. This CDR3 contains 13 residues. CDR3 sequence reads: CASSRGLAGEVFF. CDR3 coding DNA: TGTGCCAGCTCACGAGGACTAGCGGGAGAAGTGTTCTTC. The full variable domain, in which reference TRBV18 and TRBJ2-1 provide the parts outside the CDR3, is NAGVMQNPRHLVRRRGQEARLRCSPMKGHSHVYWYRQLPEEGLKFMVYLQKENIIDESGMPKERFSAEFPKEGPSILRIQQVVRGDSAAYFCASSRGLAGEVFFGPGTRLTVL.

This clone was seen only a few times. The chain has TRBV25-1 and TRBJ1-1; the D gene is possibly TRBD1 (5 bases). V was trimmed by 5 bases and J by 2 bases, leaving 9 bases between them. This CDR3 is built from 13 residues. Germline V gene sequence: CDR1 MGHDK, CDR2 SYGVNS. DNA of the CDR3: TGTGCCAGCAGTAAACAGGTTAACACTGAAGCTTTCTTT. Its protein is CASSKQVNTEAFF.

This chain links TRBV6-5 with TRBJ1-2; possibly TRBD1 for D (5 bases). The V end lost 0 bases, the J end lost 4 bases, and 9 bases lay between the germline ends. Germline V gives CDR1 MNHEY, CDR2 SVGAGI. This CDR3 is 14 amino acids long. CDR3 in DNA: TGTGCCAGCAGTTACTCTCTCGGGGGCTATGGCTACACCTTC. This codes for CASSYSLGGYGYTF.

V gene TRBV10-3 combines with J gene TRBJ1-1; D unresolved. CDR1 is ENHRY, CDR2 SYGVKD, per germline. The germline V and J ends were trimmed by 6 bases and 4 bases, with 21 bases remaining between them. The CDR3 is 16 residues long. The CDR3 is CAISDPTPIRGTEAFF. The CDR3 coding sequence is TGTGCCATCAGCGATCCGACCCCTATCCGGGGCACTGAAGCTTTCTTT.

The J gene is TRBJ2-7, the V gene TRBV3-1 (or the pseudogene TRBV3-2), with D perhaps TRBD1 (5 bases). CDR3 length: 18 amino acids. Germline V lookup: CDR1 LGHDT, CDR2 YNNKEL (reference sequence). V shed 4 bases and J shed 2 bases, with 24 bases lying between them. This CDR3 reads CASSPPRTTSDRAYEQYF. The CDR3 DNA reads TGTGCCAGCAGCCCACCAAGGACAACTTCCGACCGGGCCTACGAGCAGTACTTC.

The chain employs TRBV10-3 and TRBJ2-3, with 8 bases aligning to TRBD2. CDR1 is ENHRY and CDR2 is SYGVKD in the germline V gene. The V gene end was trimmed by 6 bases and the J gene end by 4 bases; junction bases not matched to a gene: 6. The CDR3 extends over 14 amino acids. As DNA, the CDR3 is TGTGCCATCAGCGTAGCGGGAAATGCAGATACGCAGTATTTT. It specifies CAISVAGNADTQYF.

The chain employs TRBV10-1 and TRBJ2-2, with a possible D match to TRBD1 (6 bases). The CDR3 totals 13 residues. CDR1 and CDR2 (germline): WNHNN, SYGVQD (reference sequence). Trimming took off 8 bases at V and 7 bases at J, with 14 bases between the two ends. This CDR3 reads CASSQGRGGELFF. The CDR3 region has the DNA TGCGCCAGCTCCCAGGGGCGCGGCGGGGAGCTGTTTTTT.

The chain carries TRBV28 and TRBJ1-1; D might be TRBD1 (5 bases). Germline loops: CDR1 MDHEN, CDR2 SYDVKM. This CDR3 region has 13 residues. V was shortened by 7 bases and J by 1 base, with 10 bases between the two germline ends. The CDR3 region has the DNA TGTGCCAGCATGACAGCGTGGAACACTGAAGCTTTCTTT. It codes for CASMTAWNTEAFF.

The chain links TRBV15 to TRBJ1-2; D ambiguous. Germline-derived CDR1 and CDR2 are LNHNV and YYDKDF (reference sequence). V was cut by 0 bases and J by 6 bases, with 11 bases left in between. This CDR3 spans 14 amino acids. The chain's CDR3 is CATSRDRSRHGYTF. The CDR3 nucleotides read TGTGCCACCAGCAGAGATCGGTCGCGGCATGGCTACACCTTC.

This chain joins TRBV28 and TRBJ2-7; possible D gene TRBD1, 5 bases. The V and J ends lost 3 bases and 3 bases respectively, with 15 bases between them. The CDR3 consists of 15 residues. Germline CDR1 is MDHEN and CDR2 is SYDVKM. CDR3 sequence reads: CASSFGALRGYEQYF. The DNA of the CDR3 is TGTGCCAGCAGTTTCGGCGCTTTAAGGGGCTACGAGCAGTACTTC.

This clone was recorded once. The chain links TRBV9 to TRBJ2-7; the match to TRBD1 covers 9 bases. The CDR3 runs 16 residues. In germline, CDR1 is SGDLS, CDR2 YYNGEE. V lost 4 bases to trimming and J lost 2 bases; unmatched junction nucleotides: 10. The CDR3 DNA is TGTGCCAGCAGCCCCATGGGGACAGGGTTGACCTACGAGCAGTACTTC. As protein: CASSPMGTGLTYEQYF. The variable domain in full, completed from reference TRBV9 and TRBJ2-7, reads DSGVTQTPKHLITATGQRVTLRCSPRSGDLSVYWYQQSLDQGLQFLIQYYNGEERAKGNILERFSAQQFPDLHSELNLSSLELGDSALYFCASSPMGTGLTYEQYFGPGTRLTVT.

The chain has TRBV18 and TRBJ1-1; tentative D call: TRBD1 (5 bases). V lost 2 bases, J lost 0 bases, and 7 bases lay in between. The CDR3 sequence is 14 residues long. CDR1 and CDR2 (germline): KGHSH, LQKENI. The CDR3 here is CASSPDSLNTEAFF. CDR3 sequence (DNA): TGTGCCAGCTCACCAGACAGCCTGAACACTGAAGCTTTCTTT.

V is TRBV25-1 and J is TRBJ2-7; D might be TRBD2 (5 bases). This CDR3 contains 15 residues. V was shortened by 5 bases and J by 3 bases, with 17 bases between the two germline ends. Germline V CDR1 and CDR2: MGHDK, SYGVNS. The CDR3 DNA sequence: TGTGCCAGCAGTCCTCAGACCGGGATAGTCTACGAGCAGTACTTC. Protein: CASSPQTGIVYEQYF.

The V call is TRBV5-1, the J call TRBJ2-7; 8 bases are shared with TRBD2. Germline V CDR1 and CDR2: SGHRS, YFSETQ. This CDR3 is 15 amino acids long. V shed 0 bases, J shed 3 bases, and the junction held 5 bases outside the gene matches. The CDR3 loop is CASSLVSGSNYEQYF. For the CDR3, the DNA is TGCGCCAGCAGCTTGGTCAGCGGGAGTAACTACGAGCAGTACTTC.

The CDR3 is CASSLGTGPALSRYF. Here the CDR3 DNA reads TGTGCCAGCAGCTTAGGTACAGGACCTGCTCTTTCTCGGTACTTC. The chain joins TRBV13 to TRBJ2-7, with D possibly matching TRBD1 (5 bases). Germline-derived CDR1 and CDR2 are PRHDT and FYEKMQ (reference sequence). The CDR3 sequence is 15 residues long. The V and J ends lost 0 bases and 12 bases respectively, with 21 bases between them. Full variable domain (remainder filled in from reference TRBV13 and TRBJ2-7): AAGVIQSPRHLIKEKRETATLKCYPIPRHDTVYWYQQGPGQDPQFLISFYEKMQSDKGSIPDRFSAQQFSDYHSELNMSSLELGDSALYFCASSLGTGPALSRYFGPGTRLTVT.